These 15 T cell receptor beta chains share one sample of origin, sequenced in a study of blood T cell repertoires in COVID-19. The table came from immunoSEQ multiplex PCR; TCRdb's copy has only in-frame clones and leaves some out. The sample has fewer than 200,000 clones, approximately 86% seen once. Sequencing used PBMCs or T cells enriched from blood (not recorded which). Every receptor here comes from a woman aged 40-49 years in a cohort exposed to, infected with or recovered from COVID-19 (not recorded which).

The chain recombines TRBV2 with TRBJ2-4, with D perhaps TRBD2 (5 bases). The germline CDR1 and CDR2 sequences are SNHLY and FYNNEI. The V end was cut by 3 bases, the J end by 3 bases, with 12 bases between. The CDR3 sequence is 15 residues long. The CDR3 here is CASSEGGQGKNIQYF. The CDR3 coding sequence is TGTGCCAGCAGTGAGGGCGGGCAAGGCAAAAACATTCAGTACTTC.

V usage is TRBV18 and J usage is TRBJ2-2; a weak D match, TRBD2 (5 bases). V gave up 2 bases and J gave up 4 bases, with 20 bases separating them. The CDR3 spans 18 residues. Germline-derived CDR1 and CDR2 are KGHSH and LQKENI. The CDR3 sequence is CASSPTRGGGLGTGELFF. CDR3 DNA: TGTGCCAGCTCACCAACCCGGGGTGGAGGTCTAGGCACCGGGGAGCTGTTTTTT.

The genes are TRBV15 and TRBJ1-1, with D maybe TRBD1 (5 bases). The CDR3 covers 14 residues. The germline V gene has CDR1 LNHNV and CDR2 YYDKDF (reference sequence). Trimming shortened V by 1 base and J by 8 bases, and 14 bases separated the two germline ends. CDR3 nucleotide sequence: TGTGCCACCAGCAGAGGGGGGGGAGGAGCAGAAGCTTTCTTT. It codes for CATSRGGGGAEAFF.

The chain recombines TRBV6-5 with TRBJ1-2; 7 bases line up with TRBD1. CDR1 and CDR2 (germline): MNHEY, SVGAGI. This CDR3 is built from 14 residues. The V gene end was trimmed by 7 bases and the J gene end by 5 bases; junction bases not matched to a gene: 10. The CDR3 here is CASTRDSDSYGYTF. The CDR3 nucleotides are TGTGCCAGCACCCGGGACAGTGACTCTTATGGCTACACCTTC.

The chain joins TRBV27 to TRBJ1-1, with D possibly TRBD1 on 5 matching bases. The CDR3 spans 13 residues. CDR1 is MNHEY and CDR2 is SMNVEV in the germline V gene (reference sequence). The V and J ends lost 2 bases and 6 bases respectively, with 10 bases between them. CDR3 nucleotides: TGTGCCAGCAGTTTAGGGAGGGGCGCTGAAGCTTTCTTT. It yields the protein CASSLGRGAEAFF.

This clone was counted a single time. This sequence joins TRBV18 and TRBJ1-4; 7 bases match TRBD1. CDR3 length equals 16 residues. J was trimmed by 0 bases and V by 5 bases; bases with no gene match: 6. Germline-derived CDR1 and CDR2 are KGHSH and LQKENI. The CDR3 loop reads CASSKDRTATNEKLFF. In DNA, the CDR3 is TGTGCCAGCTCAAAGGACAGGACTGCAACTAATGAAAAACTGTTTTTT.

CDR3 in amino acids: CASSLVQTNEKLFF. CDR3 DNA: TGTGCCAGCAGCTTGGTTCAGACTAATGAAAAACTGTTTTTT. The chain links TRBV5-5 to TRBJ1-4; D call uncertain. CDR3 length: 14 amino acids. Trimming shortened V by 0 bases and J by 2 bases, and 5 bases separated the two germline ends. CDR1 is SGHKS and CDR2 is YYEKEE in the germline V gene (reference sequence). The variable domain in full, with the rest retrieved from reference TRBV5-5 and TRBJ1-4, is DAGVTQSPTHLIKTRGQQVTLRCSPISGHKSVSWYQQVLGQGPQFIFQYYEKEERGRGNFPDRFSARQFPNYSSELNVNALLLGDSALYLCASSLVQTNEKLFFGSGTQLSVL.

This clone was detected only a few times. The rearrangement uses TRBV28 and TRBJ1-2; D gene unclear. This CDR3 is 12 amino acids long. V dropped 6 bases and J dropped 1 base, with 6 bases sitting between them. Germline assignment: CDR1 MDHEN and CDR2 SYDVKM. The CDR3 region has the DNA TGTGCCAGCAGCCGGGATAACTATGGCTACACCTTC. It specifies CASSRDNYGYTF.

This chain links TRBV15 with TRBJ2-5; a weak D match, TRBD1 (5 bases). Germline V CDR1 and CDR2: LNHNV, YYDKDF (reference sequence). This CDR3 is 13 amino acids long. V lost 3 bases and J 1 base, leaving 6 bases between the germline ends. CDR3 bases: TGTGCCACCAGCAGGGACATCCAAGAGACCCAGTACTTC. Translated, it gives CATSRDIQETQYF.

V gene TRBV2 combines with J gene TRBJ1-5, with 7 bases that match TRBD1. The CDR3 covers 17 residues. Germline V lookup: CDR1 SNHLY, CDR2 FYNNEI. V lost 6 bases, J lost 6 bases, and 17 bases stayed unmatched. The CDR3 loop reads CASRPTVGTESGQPQHF. The CDR3, as DNA: TGTGCCAGCAGACCCACCGTCGGGACAGAAAGCGGTCAGCCCCAGCATTTT.

The chain employs TRBV10-3 and TRBJ2-2; 13 bases match TRBD2. CDR1 is ENHRY, CDR2 SYGVKD, per germline. With 11 bases clipped from V and 7 bases from J, the junction kept 7 bases outside the gene matches. The CDR3 extends over 14 amino acids. CDR3 nucleotides: TGTGCCTCCGAGGGGACTAGCGGGGACGGGGAGCTGTTTTTT. The encoded protein is CASEGTSGDGELFF.

This clone was detected only once. The rearrangement links TRBV10-3 to TRBJ1-1; D gene ambiguous. Germline V lookup: CDR1 ENHRY, CDR2 SYGVKD. There are 15 residues in the CDR3. The V and J ends lost 0 bases and 4 bases respectively, with 12 bases between them. CDR3 coding DNA: TGTGCCATCAGTGAGTCGGCGGGATATGGCACTGAAGCTTTCTTT. It specifies CAISESAGYGTEAFF.

This clone came up once. The chain links TRBV10-3 to TRBJ1-1; 8 bases align to TRBD1. Looked up from germline, CDR1 is ENHRY and CDR2 is SYGVKD. With 6 bases clipped from V and 5 bases from J, the junction kept 5 bases outside the gene matches. The CDR3 is made up of 13 amino acids. Here the CDR3 reads CAISDRGGTEAFF. The DNA for the CDR3 is TGTGCCATCAGCGACAGGGGAGGGACTGAAGCTTTCTTT.

V and J are TRBV12-3 or TRBV12-4 and TRBJ2-5, with D possibly TRBD2 on 6 matching bases. Trimming took off 4 bases at V and 5 bases at J, with 8 bases between the two ends. The length of the CDR3 is 12 residues. The CDR3 coding sequence is TGTGCCAGCAGTTACGCGGGGGAGACCCAGTACTTC. Its protein product is CASSYAGETQYF.

Written as DNA, the CDR3 is TGTGCCAGCAGCGAGGGAGCGAACACTGAAGCTTTCTTT. Amino acids: CASSEGANTEAFF. The J gene is TRBJ1-1, the V gene TRBV7-9; D is unresolved. Germline V lookup: CDR1 SEHNR, CDR2 FQNEAQ (reference sequence). The CDR3 spans 13 residues. V lost 5 bases, J lost 1 base, and 8 bases lay in between.